The clone carrying this T cell receptor beta chain was seen only a few times. Produced via immunoSEQ multiplex PCR; TCRdb's table is partial and in-frame only. The table includes more than 70,000 clones, 65% to 90% detected once. The CDR3 spans 12 residues. CDR1 KGHSH and CDR2 LQKENI come from the germline V gene. Unmatched junction bases numbered 3, after V lost 6 bases and J lost 5 bases. This entry is derived from a study of OX40 agonist ivuxolimab in advanced cancers. The sequencing used CD4+ or CD8+ T cells sorted from blood, collected in a trial of the OX40 agonist ivuxolimab. This chain connects TRBV18 to TRBJ2-7; 8 positions agree with TRBD1. The origin of this receptor is an adult with an advanced solid tumor such as melanoma, head and neck, liver or kidney cancer. The CDR3 DNA sequence: TGTGCCAGCTCGGTGACAGGGGACGAGCAGTACTTC. It translates to CASSVTGDEQYF.